The clone carrying this T cell receptor beta chain was recorded many times. The antigen remains undetermined. The sorted Tregs were CD4+CD25+CD127-/low cells. The study, taken as a whole, reports: In terms of TCR gene usage, tumor memory CD4+ T cells clustered together with blood and lymph node memory CD4+ cells, as well as with lymph node naive CD4+ cells.

The length of the CDR3 is 14 residues. CDR1 DFQATT and CDR2 SNEGSKA come from the germline V gene (reference sequence). V lost 3 bases to trimming and J lost 6 bases, with 15 bases between them. After constant-region reverse-primer amplification, full-length variable regions underwent semi-nested PCR with Nested Universal Primer A. TCRdb called the 5' RACE reads again in MiXCR, with one record for every CDR3 protein. This repertoire shows over 25,000 distinct CDR3 sequences, 25% to 30% found once; its top ten account for 2% to 2.5%. This receptor was identified in a female donor with breast cancer. Sequences were obtained from tumor-infiltrating Tregs sorted from the breast tumor. This chain links TRBV20-1 with TRBJ1-5, with D tentatively TRBD1 (6 bases). CDR3 nucleotides: TGCAGTGCTAGCCAGAGGGGGGGGGGTCAGCCCCAGCATTTT. Translation gives CSASQRGGGQPQHF.